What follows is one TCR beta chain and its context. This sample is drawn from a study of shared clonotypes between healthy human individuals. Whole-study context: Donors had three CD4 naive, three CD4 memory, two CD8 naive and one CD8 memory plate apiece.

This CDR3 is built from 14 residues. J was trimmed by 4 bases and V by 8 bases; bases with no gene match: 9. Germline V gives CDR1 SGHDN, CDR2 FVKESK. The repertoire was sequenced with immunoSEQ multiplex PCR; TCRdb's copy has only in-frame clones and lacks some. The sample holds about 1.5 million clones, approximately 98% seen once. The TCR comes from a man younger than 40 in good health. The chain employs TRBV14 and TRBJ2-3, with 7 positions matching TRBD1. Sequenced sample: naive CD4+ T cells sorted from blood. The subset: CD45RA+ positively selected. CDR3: CASQDRVASDTQYF. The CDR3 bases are TGTGCCAGCCAAGACAGGGTGGCATCAGATACGCAGTATTTT.